This paragraph covers one T cell receptor beta chain sequence. Its antigen is still unknown. The data originate from a study of T-cell memory formation after mild COVID-19. Using constant-segment primers, 5'RACE produced TCR alpha and TCR beta cDNA libraries carrying sample barcodes and UMIs. TCRdb reprocessed the 5' RACE reads with MiXCR, giving one entry per CDR3 protein. The sample has nearly 200,000 distinct CDR3 sequences; about 17% are singletons. CDR1 and CDR2 from the germline V gene are ENHRY and SYGVKD. The CDR3 runs 15 residues. The V end was cut by 3 bases, the J end by 10 bases, with 19 bases between. Study-level results: Day 15 to 85 contracting clones showed balanced CD4/CD8; day 15 to 37 expanders favored CD4+. Prior to infection, memory already included some responding clones, suggesting cross-reactive memory joined.

This rearrangement joins TRBV10-3 to TRBJ2-1; possibly TRBD2 for D (6 bases). This sequence was found in an adult woman who had mild COVID-19 (a few samples of this study predate the infection). Cell type and time point are not known. The source material was PBMCs or a T cell subset sorted from them (not recorded which). CDR3 DNA: TGTGCCATCAGTGAAACCCCCAAACTAGCAAAGGAGCAGTTCTTC. Translated: CAISETPKLAKEQFF.